These 15 T cell receptor beta chains originate from one sample sequenced in a study of chemoradiotherapy in HPV16-positive cancers. Here immunoSEQ multiplex PCR was the method, and the copy in TCRdb shows in-frame clones only, minus some. The sample records about 300 clones, roughly 92% being singletons. The sample in question was tumor tissue, obtained from a patient who underwent chemoradiotherapy. The source of these receptors is a human donor with HPV-associated anogenital cancer.

This clone has just a few counts. The chain is built from TRBV25-1 and TRBJ2-2, with 9 bases that match TRBD2. V shed 4 bases and J 3 bases; nucleotides not matched to a gene: 0. The CDR3 length is 14 residues. Germline CDR1 reads MGHDK; CDR2 reads SYGVNS. CDR3 in DNA: TGTGCCAGCAGTGGACTAGCGGACACCGGGGAGCTGTTTTTT. It specifies CASSGLADTGELFF.

The chain recombines TRBV4-3 with TRBJ1-4; 10 nucleotides match TRBD1. The CDR3 extends over 17 amino acids. Germline V gene data show CDR1 as LGHNA and CDR2 as YSLEER. Trimming at V came to 4 bases and at J to 5 bases, leaving 10 bases not matched to a gene. In DNA, the CDR3 is TGCGCCAGCAGCCGGAAGCCGGGACAGGGGATGAATGAAAAACTGTTTTTT. Residues: CASSRKPGQGMNEKLFF.

The chain has TRBV10-3 and TRBJ2-2; D is undetermined. Deletions cut 4 bases from V and 6 bases from J, with 12 bases between. The CDR3 consists of 14 residues. Looked up from germline, CDR1 is ENHRY and CDR2 is SYGVKD. The CDR3 reads CAISGPKESGELFF. CDR3 nucleotides: TGTGCCATCAGTGGGCCCAAGGAATCCGGGGAGCTGTTTTTT.

The rearrangement uses TRBV7-2 and TRBJ1-2; D perhaps matches TRBD1 (6 bases). Germline loops: CDR1 SGHTA, CDR2 FQGNSA. CDR3 length: 14 amino acids. Trimming removed 2 bases from V and 2 bases from J, with 9 bases in between. The CDR3 sequence: CASSLRDKNYGYTF. DNA of the CDR3: TGTGCCAGCAGCTTACGGGACAAAAACTATGGCTACACCTTC.

The gene calls are TRBV18 and TRBJ2-5; D not certain. The CDR3 covers 13 residues. Germline loops: CDR1 KGHSH, CDR2 LQKENI. V lost 3 bases to trimming and J lost 1 base, with 6 bases between them. CDR3 nucleotides: TGTGCCAGCTCACCGAACCTCCAAGAGACCCAGTACTTC. Encoded protein: CASSPNLQETQYF.

The chain combines TRBV6-4 with TRBJ2-1; 9 bases align to TRBD2. Germline trimming cut 4 bases from V and 2 bases from J; bases unmatched to any gene: 3. This CDR3 spans 15 amino acids. Germline-derived CDR1 and CDR2 are MRHNA and SNTAGT. DNA of the CDR3: TGTGCCAGCAGTGCCGTAGCGGGAGCCTACAATGAGCAGTTCTTC. This gives the protein CASSAVAGAYNEQFF.

This sequence joins TRBV7-2 and TRBJ2-1, with 13 positions matching TRBD2. The J segment lost 2 bases and the V segment lost 5 bases, leaving 9 bases of the junction unmatched. The V gene's germline CDR1 is SGHTA and CDR2 FQGNSA. This CDR3 is 18 amino acids long. The CDR3 region is CASSPEGLAGVAYNEQFF. In DNA, the CDR3 is TGTGCCAGCAGCCCGGAAGGACTAGCGGGAGTTGCCTACAATGAGCAGTTCTTC.

The chain employs TRBV28 and TRBJ2-6; unclear D gene. The CDR3 is 16 residues long. Germline lookup yields CDR1 MDHEN and CDR2 SYDVKM. Trimming stripped 5 bases from V and 0 bases from J, with 11 bases between. Here the CDR3 DNA reads TGTGCCAGCAGTCATCTAAAGGACTCTGGGGCCAACGTCCTGACTTTC. Translation: CASSHLKDSGANVLTF.

The chain carries TRBV2 and TRBJ2-1; 12 bases fit TRBD2. The germline CDR1 and CDR2 sequences are SNHLY and FYNNEI. The V gene end was trimmed by 7 bases and the J gene end by 9 bases; junction bases not matched to a gene: 10. The length of the CDR3 is 15 residues. The chain's CDR3 is CASKGASGRAAEQFF. For the CDR3, the DNA is TGTGCCAGCAAAGGGGCTAGCGGGAGGGCAGCTGAGCAGTTCTTC.

V usage is TRBV6-4 and J usage is TRBJ1-2; tentative D call: TRBD1 (5 bases). The CDR3 is 14 amino acids. Per the germline V gene, CDR1 is MRHNA and CDR2 is SNTAGT. V shed 0 bases and J shed 5 bases, with 10 bases lying between them. In DNA form, the CDR3 reads TGTGCCAGCAGTGACTCGGCGGGGGTTTATGGCTACACCTTC. This gives the protein CASSDSAGVYGYTF.

For the CDR3, the DNA is TGTGCCAGCTCACCACCTAGGAGGGCGGAGACCCAGTACTTC. Encoded protein: CASSPPRRAETQYF. The chain employs TRBV18 and TRBJ2-5; weak D call: TRBD2 (6 bases). The CDR3 is 14 amino acids. Trimming shortened V by 0 bases and J by 5 bases, and 10 bases separated the two germline ends. Germline V gives CDR1 KGHSH, CDR2 LQKENI.

The V gene is TRBV18, the J gene TRBJ2-2; maybe TRBD1 (5 bases). Germline CDR1 KGHSH, CDR2 LQKENI. Trimming stripped 2 bases from V and 4 bases from J, with 11 bases between. This CDR3 region has 15 residues. CDR3 loop: CASSPRGPGTGELFF. The CDR3 DNA follows: TGTGCCAGCTCACCAAGGGGCCCGGGCACCGGGGAGCTGTTTTTT. Based on the CDR3 plus reference TRBV18 and TRBJ2-2, the full variable domain is NAGVMQNPRHLVRRRGQEARLRCSPMKGHSHVYWYRQLPEEGLKFMVYLQKENIIDESGMPKERFSAEFPKEGPSILRIQQVVRGDSAAYFCASSPRGPGTGELFFGEGSRLTVL.

V is TRBV5-5 and J is TRBJ1-4; 7 bases are a match to TRBD1. The J segment lost 1 base and the V segment lost 4 bases, leaving 7 bases of the junction unmatched. The germline CDR1 and CDR2 sequences are SGHKS and YYEKEE (reference sequence). The CDR3 runs 16 residues. For the CDR3, the DNA is TGTGCCAGCAGCCCAAACTACAGGGGAACTAATGAAAAACTGTTTTTT. It encodes CASSPNYRGTNEKLFF.

The chain recombines TRBV4-1 with TRBJ1-2; D remains unclear. This CDR3 has 13 residues. Germline V gives CDR1 MGHRA, CDR2 YSYEKL. V lost 0 bases and J 0 bases, leaving 2 bases between the germline ends. CDR3 sequence: CASSQDSNYGYTF. The CDR3 coding sequence is TGCGCCAGCAGCCAAGACTCTAACTATGGCTACACCTTC.

This clone was observed once. The chain couples TRBV2 to TRBJ2-7; maybe TRBD1 (6 bases). Trimming shortened V by 6 bases and J by 0 bases, and 27 bases separated the two germline ends. This CDR3 region has 19 residues. Germline V lookup: CDR1 SNHLY, CDR2 FYNNEI. The CDR3 nucleotides read TGTGCCAGCAGCGGGAATCTTAACACAGGGTCGAGGAGCTCCTACGAGCAGTACTTC. It encodes CASSGNLNTGSRSSYEQYF. Full variable domain (missing parts from reference TRBV2 and TRBJ2-7): EPEVTQTPSHQVTQMGQEVILRCVPISNHLYFYWYRQILGQKVEFLVSFYNNEISEKSEIFDDQFSVERPDGSNFTLKIRSTKLEDSAMYFCASSGNLNTGSRSSYEQYFGPGTRLTVT.